Here is one T cell receptor beta chain with its context. The data were taken from a study of blood T cell repertoires in COVID-19. TCRdb's copy holds only in-frame clones and misses some; the assay was immunoSEQ multiplex PCR. The top ten clones hold 10% of a sample with 310,000 or so clones, 70% to 90% of them seen once. V lost 3 bases to trimming and J lost 0 bases; unmatched junction nucleotides: 4. CDR3 length equals 15 residues. In germline, CDR1 is KGHSH, CDR2 LQKENI. V usage is TRBV18 and J usage is TRBJ1-2; 7 bases match TRBD1. This sequence originates from a woman under 30 who had recovered from COVID-19. Specimen: PBMCs or T cells enriched from blood (not recorded which). The CDR3 is CASSPTGATNYGYTF. For the CDR3, the DNA is TGTGCCAGCTCACCCACAGGGGCAACTAACTATGGCTACACCTTC.